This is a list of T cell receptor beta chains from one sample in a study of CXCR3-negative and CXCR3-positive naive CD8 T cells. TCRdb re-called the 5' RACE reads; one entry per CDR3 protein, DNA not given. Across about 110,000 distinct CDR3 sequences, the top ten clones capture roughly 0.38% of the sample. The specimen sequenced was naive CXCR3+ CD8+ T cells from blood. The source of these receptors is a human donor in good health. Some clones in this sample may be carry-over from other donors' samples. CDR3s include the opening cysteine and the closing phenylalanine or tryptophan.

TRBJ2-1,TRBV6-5,CASSYGFEGEQFF
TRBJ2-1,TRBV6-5,CARSPGQGVGEQFF
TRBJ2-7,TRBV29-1,CSVETGGAYEQYF
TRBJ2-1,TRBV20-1,CSAPPSALAGGRNEQFF
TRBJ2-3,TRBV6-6,CASRGLAGEVDTQYF
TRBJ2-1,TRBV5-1,CASSLARDYRYNEQFF
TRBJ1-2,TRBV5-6,CASSLEKNNGYTF
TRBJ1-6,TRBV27,CASSLVAGSPLHF
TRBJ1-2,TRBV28,CASSYIRNYGYTF
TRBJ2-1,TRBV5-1,CASSATGINNEQFF
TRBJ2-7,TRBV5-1,CASRYPDDYEQYF
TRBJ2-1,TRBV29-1,CSVEGTGMAEQFF
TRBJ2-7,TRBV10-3,CATREVGIYEQYF
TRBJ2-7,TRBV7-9,CASSFYDKGPEQYF
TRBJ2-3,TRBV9,CASSAASGGADTQYF
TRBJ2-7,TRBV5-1,CASSLEGPTSYEQYF
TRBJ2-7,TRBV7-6,CASSLNVYSYEQYF
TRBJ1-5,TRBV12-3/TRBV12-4,CASSLLGDDQPQHF
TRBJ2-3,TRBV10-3,CAITSSGANPDTQYF
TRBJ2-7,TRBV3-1,CASSQEAASYEQYF
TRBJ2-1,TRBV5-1,CASSPLAASYNEQFF
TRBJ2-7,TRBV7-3,CASSQGLPYEQYF
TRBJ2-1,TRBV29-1,CSVPGQGWGEQFF